This entry describes one T cell receptor beta chain. This entry is derived from a study of OX40 agonist ivuxolimab in advanced cancers. The data were produced by immunoSEQ multiplex PCR, yet TCRdb's version contains in-frame clones alone and is incomplete. The sample consists of about 69,000 clones, nearly 90% of them appearing once. CDR3 length: 15 residues. Germline CDR1 is SGHTA and CDR2 is FQGNSA. V lost 3 bases and J lost 4, with 15 bases in between. The chain links TRBV7-2 to TRBJ2-5; D uncertain. This clonotype originated in an adult with an advanced solid tumor such as melanoma, head and neck, liver or kidney cancer. The sample in question was CD4+ or CD8+ T cells sorted from blood, obtained in a trial of the OX40 agonist ivuxolimab. CDR3 sequence reads: CASSLTAEPGETQYF. CDR3 DNA sequence: TGTGCCAGCAGCTTGACGGCCGAGCCCGGAGAGACCCAGTACTTC.